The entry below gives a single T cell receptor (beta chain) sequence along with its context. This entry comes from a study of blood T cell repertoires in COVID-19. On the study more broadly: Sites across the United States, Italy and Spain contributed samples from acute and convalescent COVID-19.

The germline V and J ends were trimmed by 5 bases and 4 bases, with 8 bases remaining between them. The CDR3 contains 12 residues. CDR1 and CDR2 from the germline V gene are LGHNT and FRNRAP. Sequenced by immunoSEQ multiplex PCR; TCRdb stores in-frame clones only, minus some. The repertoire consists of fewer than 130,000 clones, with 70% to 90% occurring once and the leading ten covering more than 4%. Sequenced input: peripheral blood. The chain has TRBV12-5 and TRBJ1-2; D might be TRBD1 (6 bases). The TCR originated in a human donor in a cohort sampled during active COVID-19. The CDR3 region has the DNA TGTGCTAGTGGTCAGGGGAGCTATGGCTACACCTTC. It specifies CASGQGSYGYTF.